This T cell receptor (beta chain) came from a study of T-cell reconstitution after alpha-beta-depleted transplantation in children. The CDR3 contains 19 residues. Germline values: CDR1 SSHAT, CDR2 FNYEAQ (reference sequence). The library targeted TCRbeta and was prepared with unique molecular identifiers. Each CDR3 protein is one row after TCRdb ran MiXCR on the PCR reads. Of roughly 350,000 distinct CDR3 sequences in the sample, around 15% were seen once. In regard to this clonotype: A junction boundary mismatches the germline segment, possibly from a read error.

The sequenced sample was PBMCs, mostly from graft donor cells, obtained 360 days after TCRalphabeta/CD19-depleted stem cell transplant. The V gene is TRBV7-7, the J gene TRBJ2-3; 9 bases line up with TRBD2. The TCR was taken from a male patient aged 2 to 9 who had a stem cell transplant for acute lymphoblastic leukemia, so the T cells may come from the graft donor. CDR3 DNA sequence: TGTGCTAGCAGCTTATTCCCCCTGACAGATCTAGCGGGAATGGATACGCAGTATTTT. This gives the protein CASSLFPLTDLAGMDTQYF. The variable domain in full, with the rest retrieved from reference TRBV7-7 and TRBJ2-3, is GAGVSQSPRYKVTKRGQDVTLRCDPISSHATLYWYQQALGQGPEFLTYFNYEAQPDKSGLPSDRFSAERPEGSISTLTIQRTEQRDSAMYRCASSLFPLTDLAGMDTQYFGPGTRLTVL.